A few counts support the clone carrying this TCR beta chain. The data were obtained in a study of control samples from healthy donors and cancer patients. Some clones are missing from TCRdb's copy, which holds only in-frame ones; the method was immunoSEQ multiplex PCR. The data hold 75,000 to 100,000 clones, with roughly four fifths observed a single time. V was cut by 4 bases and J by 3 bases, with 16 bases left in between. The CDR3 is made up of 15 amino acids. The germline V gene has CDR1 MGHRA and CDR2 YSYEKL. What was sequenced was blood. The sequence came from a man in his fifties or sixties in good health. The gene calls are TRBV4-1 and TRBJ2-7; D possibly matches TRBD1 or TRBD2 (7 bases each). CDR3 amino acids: CASSPQGRGSYEQYF. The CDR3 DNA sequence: TGCGCCAGCAGCCCACAGGGGCGGGGGAGCTACGAGCAGTACTTC.